Described below is a single T cell receptor beta chain sequence and its context. These data are taken from a study of CD8 T cells in Susac syndrome. An input of about 0.5 to 1 ug of RNA was subjected to reverse transcription using random hexamers. TCRdb redid the calling of the immunoSEQ multiplex PCR reads with MiXCR, one entry per CDR3 protein. The sample has under 200,000 distinct CDR3 sequences, around 95% seen once. The CDR3 loop spans 13 amino acids. CDR1 is SQVTM and CDR2 is ANQGSEA in the germline V gene. V shed 3 bases, J shed 6 bases, and the junction held 4 bases outside the gene matches. This chain connects TRBV29-1 to TRBJ2-1; the match to TRBD2 covers 8 bases. The source is a human donor with Susac syndrome. Sequenced input: CD4+ T cells from PBMCs. This chain's CDR3 is CSVEGRGVNEQFF. CDR3 nucleotide sequence: TGCAGCGTTGAGGGGCGGGGGGTCAATGAGCAGTTCTTC.